The 2 T cell receptor beta chains listed next were all sequenced from one sample in a study of PD-1 blockade in classical Hodgkin lymphoma. This table comes from immunoSEQ multiplex PCR, and its TCRdb copy is limited to in-frame clones, with some not included. This sample yields 20,000 to 25,000 clones, of which around four fifths are seen a single time; 15% to 20% belongs to the top ten. Every single patient, without exception, relapsed after autologous stem cell transplantation, and brentuximab vedotin exposure varied. Here the sequenced sample was peripheral blood mononuclear cells (PBMCs), taken before the second cycle of nivolumab. The source is a human donor with classical Hodgkin lymphoma.

This clone is classed as medium-sized. This chain joins TRBV5-1 and TRBJ2-1; D gene ambiguous. V lost 1 base and J 0 bases, leaving 11 bases between the germline ends. The germline V gene has CDR1 SGHRS and CDR2 YFSETQ. The CDR3 covers 16 residues. The CDR3 sequence: CASSLRSGSSYNEQFF. DNA of the CDR3: TGCGCCAGCAGCTTGAGATCGGGCAGCTCCTACAATGAGCAGTTCTTC.

V gene TRBV10-3 combines with J gene TRBJ2-7; D gene uncertain. This CDR3 has 13 amino acids. Trimming cost V 0 bases and J 6 bases, with 9 bases left between them. Germline assignment: CDR1 ENHRY and CDR2 SYGVKD. As DNA, the CDR3 is TGTGCCATCAGTGAGTCATGGACGCTCGAGCAGTACTTC. It specifies CAISESWTLEQYF.